The rows below give T cell receptor beta chains drawn from one sample of a study of shared clonotypes between healthy human individuals. Generated by immunoSEQ multiplex PCR, the TCRdb table keeps only in-frame clones and is missing some. Of about 2.4 million clones listed, approximately 93% are singletons. Sequenced input: naive CD4+ T cells from PBMCs. These receptors were taken from a man aged 18 to 29 in good health. Some clones in this sample may be carry-over from other donors' samples. CDR3s include the opening cysteine and the closing phenylalanine or tryptophan. The order of the fields is J gene, V gene, clone size, D gene, CDR3 length, CDR3 protein, CDR3 DNA. D genes are given only for firm matches. Size tells how often a clone was seen (once, few, many) or the class of an expanded clone, and some rows leave it out.

TRBJ1-5 | TRBV6-4 | once | - | 15 | CASSDPQVGTQPQHF | TGTGCCAGCAGTGACCCACAGGTAGGGACGCAGCCCCAGCATTTT
TRBJ1-2 | TRBV6-6 | - | - | 16 | CASSYSAGSPNYGYTF | TGTGCCAGCAGTTACTCGGCAGGCTCACCTAACTATGGCTACACCTTC
TRBJ1-2 | TRBV28 | once | - | 15 | CASTISASGARGYTF | TGTGCCAGCACCATATCCGCCAGCGGGGCCAGGGGCTACACCTTC
TRBJ1-2 | TRBV10-3 | - | - | 17 | CAISAQGPSGGPGGYTF | TGTGCCATCAGTGCCCAAGGTCCCTCCGGGGGCCCGGGTGGCTACACCTTC
TRBJ2-3 | TRBV5-1 | - | TRBD1 | 15 | CASSLQGARTDTQYF | TGCGCCAGCAGCTTGCAGGGGGCACGAACAGATACGCAGTATTTT
TRBJ1-5 | TRBV10-3 | - | - | 14 | CATSPGVGNQPQHF | TGTGCCACCTCCCCGGGGGTGGGCAATCAGCCCCAGCATTTT
TRBJ1-4 | TRBV6-1 | - | - | 13 | CASRAGVAEKLFF | TGTGCCAGCAGGGCGGGGGTGGCAGAAAAACTGTTTTTT
TRBJ2-1 | TRBV4-2 | once | - | 15 | CASSFGGSSYNEQFF | TGTGCCAGCAGCTTCGGTGGGAGCTCCTACAATGAGCAGTTCTTC
TRBJ2-5 | TRBV19 | - | TRBD1 | 13 | CASSGARGETQYF | TGTGCCAGTAGTGGTGCCAGGGGGGAGACCCAGTACTTC
TRBJ1-5 | TRBV4-1 | - | TRBD1 | 16 | CASSPTGTGGDQPQHF | TGCGCCAGCAGCCCGACCGGGACAGGGGGCGATCAGCCCCAGCATTTT
TRBJ2-7 | TRBV29-1 | - | - | 14 | CSVSSPGSPYEQYF | TGCAGCGTCTCGAGCCCAGGGTCCCCCTACGAGCAGTACTTC
TRBJ2-3 | TRBV7-2 | - | - | 13 | CASSLGPADTQYF | TGTGCCAGCAGCTTAGGGCCCGCAGATACGCAGTATTTT
TRBJ2-7 | TRBV5-4 | once | TRBD2 | 15 | CASSLGSGSSYEQYF | TGTGCCAGCAGCTTGGGTAGCGGGAGTTCCTACGAGCAGTACTTC
TRBJ2-5 | TRBV11-2 | once | TRBD2 | 14 | CASSRLAGQETQYF | TGTGCCAGCAGCCGACTAGCGGGGCAAGAGACCCAGTACTTC
TRBJ2-2 | TRBV11-3 | - | - | 14 | CASSLEWGTGELFF | TGTGCCAGCAGCTTAGAGTGGGGCACCGGGGAGCTGTTTTTT
TRBJ2-5 | TRBV29-1 | - | TRBD1 | 14 | CSALGTGRTETQYF | TGCAGCGCCTTAGGGACAGGGCGTACGGAGACCCAGTACTTC
TRBJ2-2 | TRBV30 | - | - | 14 | CAWSVVSVTGELFF | TGTGCCTGGAGTGTTGTGTCAGTCACCGGGGAGCTGTTTTTT
TRBJ2-3 | TRBV11-3 | - | - | 16 | CASSLGSSGGTDTQYF | TGTGCCAGCAGCTTAGGGAGTTCAGGTGGCACAGATACGCAGTATTTT
TRBJ2-2 | TRBV5-5 | - | TRBD1 | 16 | CASRSDRASGTGELFF | TGTGCCAGCAGATCTGACAGGGCCAGTGGGACCGGGGAGCTGTTTTTT
TRBJ2-5 | TRBV2 | - | - | 14 | CASSVQLAVKTQYF | TGTGCCAGCAGTGTACAACTAGCCGTGAAGACCCAGTACTTC
TRBJ1-1 | TRBV7-8 | - | - | 12 | CASSSEVRGAFF | TGTGCCAGCAGCTCAGAAGTCAGAGGGGCTTTCTTT
TRBJ1-1 | TRBV10-3 | - | - | 14 | CAISERTAGTEAFF | TGTGCCATCAGTGAAAGGACGGCGGGCACTGAAGCTTTCTTT
TRBJ1-1 | TRBV18 | - | - | 13 | CASSPSLRNEAFF | TGTGCCAGCTCACCCAGCCTCCGGAATGAAGCTTTCTTT
TRBJ2-5 | TRBV5-1 | - | TRBD2 | 16 | CASSLGLADFQETQYF | TGCGCCAGCAGCTTGGGACTAGCGGACTTTCAAGAGACCCAGTACTTC
TRBJ2-7 | TRBV7-9 | - | - | 14 | CASSLGKSSYEQYF | TGTGCCAGCAGCTTAGGAAAAAGCTCCTACGAGCAGTACTTC
TRBJ2-5 | TRBV7-3 | - | - | 17 | CASSPQPPGRGEETQYF | TGTGCCAGCAGCCCCCAACCCCCGGGTAGGGGAGAAGAGACCCAGTACTTC